The 27 T cell receptor beta chains below were found in one sample sequenced in a study of cytomegalovirus exposure and HLA in healthy donors. PCR employed 60 Vbeta and 13 Jbeta primers. Libraries were prepared by immunoSEQ multiplex PCR; TCRdb keeps only in-frame clonotypes and omits some of them. The repertoire holds 95,000 to 150,000 clones, with 15% as singletons. The sequenced sample consisted of PBMCs. All receptors derive from a woman aged 18-29 years in good health and CMV-seronegative.

There are a few counts of this clone. This chain links TRBV5-1 with TRBJ2-7; TRBD1 agrees at 8 bases. With 0 bases clipped from V and 6 bases from J, the junction kept 5 bases outside the gene matches. The CDR3 consists of 14 residues. CDR1 is SGHRS, CDR2 YFSETQ, per germline. The DNA of the CDR3 is TGCGCCAGCAGCTTGGGACAGGGGTACTTCGAGCAGTACTTC. This codes for CASSLGQGYFEQYF.

This clone has only one observation. V is TRBV7-6 and J is TRBJ1-6; 7 positions agree with TRBD1. Germline V gene sequence: CDR1 SGHVS, CDR2 FNYEAQ. The ends lost 3 bases at V and 7 bases at J; junction bases unmatched: 6. The CDR3 runs 15 residues. The CDR3 DNA follows: TGTGCCAGCAGCTTGAGAGACAGGGCGAATTCACCCCTCCACTTT. This sequence encodes CASSLRDRANSPLHF.

This clone was seen only a few times. The genes are TRBV7-6 and TRBJ2-7; D is unclear. This CDR3 region has 13 residues. The germline V gene has CDR1 SGHVS and CDR2 FNYEAQ. Trimming pared 4 bases from V and 3 bases from J, leaving 10 bases between. The CDR3 DNA sequence: TGTGCCAGCAGCTGGAGCCAAGGCTACGAGCAGTACTTC. Translation: CASSWSQGYEQYF.

V is TRBV7-9 and J is TRBJ2-2; 10 bases align to TRBD2. Germline loops: CDR1 SEHNR, CDR2 FQNEAQ (reference sequence). The CDR3 extends over 15 amino acids. V shed 5 bases and J 2 bases; nucleotides not matched to a gene: 2. CDR3: CASSSGGANTGELFF. The CDR3 bases are TGTGCCAGCAGCAGCGGGGGGGCCAACACCGGGGAGCTGTTTTTT.

The sample holds a few counts of this clone. The chain has TRBV6-6 and TRBJ1-4, with D tentatively TRBD1 (5 bases). The germline V and J ends were trimmed by 5 bases and 5 bases, with 15 bases remaining between them. Germline loops: CDR1 MNHNY, CDR2 SVGAGI (reference sequence). The CDR3 loop spans 15 amino acids. The CDR3 DNA follows: TGTGCCAGCAGTGTGTCTCCCGACAGAAATGAAAAACTGTTTTTT. It is translated as CASSVSPDRNEKLFF.

The J gene is TRBJ2-5, the V gene TRBV28; unclear D gene. The ends were cut back, 5 bases at V and 2 bases at J, with 6 bases in the middle. Germline V gives CDR1 MDHEN, CDR2 SYDVKM. The CDR3 runs to 12 residues. CDR3 nucleotides: TGTGCCAGCAGTCTCCTTCAAGAGACCCAGTACTTC. Protein product: CASSLLQETQYF.

This clone appeared many times. V is TRBV29-1 and J is TRBJ2-1, with 9 positions matching TRBD2. The trim removed 1 base at V and 7 bases at J, leaving 11 bases unmatched. Germline assignment: CDR1 SQVTM and CDR2 ANQGSEA. CDR3 size: 16 residues. The CDR3 region is CSVEGVVSGGPNEQFF. In nucleotides, the CDR3 is TGCAGCGTTGAAGGCGTTGTTAGCGGGGGTCCGAATGAGCAGTTCTTC.

This clone was seen a single time. Sequence at one end of the junction differs from germline and may be a read error. The CDR3 DNA reads as TGTGCCAGCAGTGAAAAGACAGGGAGCTCCTATAATTCACCCCTCAACTTT. It translates to CASSEKTGSSYNSPLNF. The chain recombines TRBV25-1 with TRBJ1-6; 7 bases match TRBD1. Germline V gives CDR1 MGHDK, CDR2 SYGVNS. CDR3 length: 17 amino acids.

This clone was found once. This chain connects TRBV7-3 to TRBJ2-4, with D perhaps matching TRBD2 (6 bases). CDR3 length: 14 residues. V gave up 5 bases and J gave up 7 bases, with 15 bases separating them. The V gene's germline CDR1 is SGHTA and CDR2 FQGTGA. CDR3 sequence (DNA): TGTGCCAGCAGCGCCGGAGGGCCCGGGAACATTCAGTACTTC. This codes for CASSAGGPGNIQYF. The whole variable domain, remainder taken from reference TRBV7-3 and TRBJ2-4, is GAGVSQTPSNKVTEKGKYVELRCDPISGHTALYWYRQSLGQGPEFLIYFQGTGAADDSGLPNDRFFAVRPEGSVSTLKIQRTERGDSAVYLCASSAGGPGNIQYFGAGTRLSVL.

Only a few counts were recorded for this clone. The genes are TRBV5-5 and TRBJ1-2; D may be TRBD1 (5 bases). Trimming shortened V by 0 bases and J by 1 base, and 7 bases separated the two germline ends. Germline V gene sequence: CDR1 SGHKS, CDR2 YYEKEE (reference sequence). The CDR3 totals 14 residues. As DNA, the CDR3 is TGTGCCAGCAGCTTGGCGGACATTAACTATGGCTACACCTTC. This sequence encodes CASSLADINYGYTF.

In this sample, this clone turned up a few times. The V gene is TRBV4-1, the J gene TRBJ1-1; D gene uncertain. V was cut by 7 bases and J by 4 bases, with 13 bases left in between. Germline assignment: CDR1 MGHRA and CDR2 YSYEKL. CDR3 size: 13 residues. This CDR3 reads CASIADGSTEAFF. The CDR3 bases are TGCGCCAGCATCGCGGATGGAAGCACTGAAGCTTTCTTT.

The chain recombines TRBV28 with TRBJ2-1, with 7 bases aligning to TRBD1. Germline CDR1 MDHEN, CDR2 SYDVKM. The trim removed 7 bases at V and 6 bases at J, leaving 3 bases unmatched. This CDR3 comprises 12 residues. CDR3 nucleotide sequence: TGTGCCAGCATCAGGGGGAGCAATGAGCAGTTCTTC. Translation gives CASIRGSNEQFF. The whole variable domain, filled in from reference TRBV28 and TRBJ2-1, reads DVKVTQSSRYLVKRTGEKVFLECVQDMDHENMFWYRQDPGLGLRLIYFSYDVKMKEKGDIPEGYSVSREKKERFSLILESASTNQTSMYLCASIRGSNEQFFGPGTRLTVL.

The rearrangement uses TRBV30 and TRBJ1-2; maybe TRBD1 (6 bases). From germline, CDR1 is GTSNPN and CDR2 SVGIG (reference sequence). V was shortened by 1 base and J by 0 bases, with 12 bases between the two germline ends. The CDR3 covers 15 residues. In DNA form, the CDR3 reads TGTGCCTGGAGTGCCCTAACAGGGACTAACTATGGCTACACCTTC. Amino acid sequence: CAWSALTGTNYGYTF.

This clone was detected a few times. This rearrangement joins TRBV7-9 to TRBJ1-4; D remains ambiguous. Trimming shortened V by 3 bases and J by 7 bases, and 9 bases separated the two germline ends. Germline CDR1 is SEHNR and CDR2 is FQNEAQ (reference sequence). The CDR3 has 13 amino acids. The CDR3 region is CASSFDMAEKLFF. In DNA form, the CDR3 reads TGTGCCAGCAGCTTCGACATGGCTGAAAAACTGTTTTTT.

V is TRBV5-1 and J is TRBJ2-1; 9 positions match TRBD1. V lost 5 bases and J lost 4; bases outside the gene matches: 4. Per germline, CDR1 SGHRS and CDR2 YFSETQ. This CDR3 is 14 amino acids long. In nucleotides, the CDR3 is TGCGCCAGCAGTCCCGGGACAGGGTACAATGAGCAGTTCTTC. It codes for CASSPGTGYNEQFF. Full variable domain (rest looked up from reference TRBV5-1 and TRBJ2-1): KAGVTQTPRYLIKTRGQQVTLSCSPISGHRSVSWYQQTPGQGLQFLFEYFSETQRNKGNFPGRFSGRQFSNSRSEMNVSTLELGDSALYLCASSPGTGYNEQFFGPGTRLTVL.

The rearrangement links TRBV4-3 to TRBJ2-3; the match to TRBD1 covers 8 bases. Germline CDR1 and CDR2: LGHNA and YSLEER. Germline trimming cut 4 bases from V and 0 bases from J; bases unmatched to any gene: 9. The length of the CDR3 is 17 residues. The CDR3 spells CASSRSQGQDSTDTQYF. The CDR3 nucleotides read TGCGCCAGCAGCCGTTCCCAGGGACAGGACAGCACAGATACGCAGTATTTT.

The rearrangement links TRBV7-8 to TRBJ2-7, with a tentative D call TRBD2 (6 bases). This CDR3 contains 14 residues. Between the trimmed V and J ends, which lost 7 bases and 0 bases, there was a span of 13 bases. Germline assignment: CDR1 SGHVS and CDR2 FQNEAQ. CDR3 region: CASTPGGSSYEQYF. The CDR3 DNA reads as TGTGCCAGCACCCCCGGAGGGAGCTCCTACGAGCAGTACTTC.

This chain connects TRBV5-4 to TRBJ2-2, with D maybe TRBD1 (5 bases). V lost 2 bases, J lost 4 bases, and 9 bases lay in between. Germline loops: CDR1 SGHNT, CDR2 YYREEE (reference sequence). The CDR3 sequence is 14 residues long. CDR3 amino acids: CASSFGQTTGELFF. The CDR3 nucleotides are TGTGCCAGCAGCTTCGGACAAACCACCGGGGAGCTGTTTTTT.

The chain couples TRBV19 to TRBJ2-2; TRBD1 aligns across 7 bases. Per the germline V gene, CDR1 is LNHDA and CDR2 is SQIVND (reference sequence). V was clipped by 7 bases and J by 5 bases; unmatched bases: 4. The CDR3 runs to 13 residues. The chain's CDR3 is CASTGTATGELFF. The CDR3 region has the DNA TGTGCCAGTACCGGGACAGCAACCGGGGAGCTGTTTTTT. The full variable domain, rest sourced from reference TRBV19 and TRBJ2-2, is DGGITQSPKYLFRKEGQNVTLSCEQNLNHDAMYWYRQDPGQGLRLIYYSQIVNDFQKGDIAEGYSVSREKKESFPLTVTSAQKNPTAFYLCASTGTATGELFFGEGSRLTVL.

This clone came up a few times. The chain joins TRBV30 to TRBJ1-2; 9 bases fit TRBD1. Germline loops: CDR1 GTSNPN, CDR2 SVGIG (reference sequence). The CDR3 has 14 amino acids. The V segment lost 1 base and the J segment 4 bases; nucleotides outside the gene matches: 4. CDR3: CAWSGGQGGYGYTF. Written as DNA, the CDR3 is TGTGCCTGGAGTGGGGGACAGGGCGGCTATGGCTACACCTTC.

The chain uses TRBV28 and TRBJ2-1; 12 bases are shared with TRBD2. The CDR3 totals 19 residues. CDR1 is MDHEN and CDR2 is SYDVKM in the germline V gene. Germline trimming cut 4 bases from V and 1 base from J; bases unmatched to any gene: 11. The CDR3: CASSSSGLAGHRSYNEQFF. The CDR3 DNA is TGTGCCAGCAGTTCCAGTGGACTAGCGGGGCACAGATCCTACAATGAGCAGTTCTTC.

This clone has only a few counts. The chain couples TRBV7-9 to TRBJ2-7, with 8 bases fitting TRBD1. Trimming took 1 base from V and 2 from J; bases not matched to a gene: 4. CDR1 and CDR2 (germline): SEHNR, FQNEAQ (reference sequence). The CDR3 is 15 amino acids. The CDR3 spells CASSLVRGQAYEQYF. The CDR3 DNA sequence: TGTGCCAGCAGCTTAGTCAGGGGGCAGGCCTACGAGCAGTACTTC.

This clone was detected a few times. The V call is TRBV11-2, the J call TRBJ2-2; D gene unclear. Germline V CDR1 and CDR2: SGHAT, FQNNGV. The CDR3 extends over 14 amino acids. Trimming stripped 1 base from V and 8 bases from J, with 11 bases between. This CDR3 is CASSLVPDSGELFF. CDR3 coding DNA: TGTGCCAGCAGCTTAGTCCCAGATTCAGGGGAGCTGTTTTTT. Using reference TRBV11-2 and TRBJ2-2 for the parts outside the CDR3, the full variable domain is EAGVAQSPRYKIIEKRQSVAFWCNPISGHATLYWYQQILGQGPKLLIQFQNNGVVDDSQLPKDRFSAERLKGVDSTLKIQPAKLEDSAVYLCASSLVPDSGELFFGEGSRLTVL.

This clone was counted only a few times. V gene TRBV6-1 combines with J gene TRBJ2-3; 7 bases match TRBD2. Germline V gene sequence: CDR1 MNHNS, CDR2 SASEGT. V was clipped by 7 bases and J by 1 base; unmatched bases: 8. This CDR3 contains 15 residues. The CDR3 bases are TGTGCCAGCATACCCCTCCGGGGGGGCACAGATACGCAGTATTTT. Protein product: CASIPLRGGTDTQYF.

The chain carries TRBV5-6 and TRBJ2-2, with 8 bases aligning to TRBD1. The CDR3 runs to 19 residues. CDR1 is SGHDT, CDR2 YYEEEE, per germline. V lost 4 bases to trimming and J lost 0 bases; unmatched junction nucleotides: 14. The CDR3 DNA is TGTGCCAGCAGCACCAGGACAGGGATAGGTTTCGCGAACACCGGGGAGCTGTTTTTT. Its translation: CASSTRTGIGFANTGELFF.

This clone has more than one count but fewer than ten. The chain couples TRBV21-1 to TRBJ2-7; the DNA was not used to check the table's D call, TRBD1. TRBV21-1 is labeled a pseudogene. This CDR3 is built from 14 residues. CDR3 loop: CASSNRQDSYEQYF. The DNA of the CDR3 is TGTGCCAGCAGCAACCGACAGGATTCCTACGAGCAGTACTTC.

J is TRBJ2-5 and V is TRBV15, with D tentatively TRBD2 (5 bases). The CDR3 totals 15 residues. V lost 1 base and J lost 5, with 14 bases in between. Germline CDR1 and CDR2: LNHNV and YYDKDF (reference sequence). CDR3 residues: CATSRVGVNSETQYF. CDR3 DNA sequence: TGTGCCACCAGCAGAGTCGGGGTGAACAGCGAGACCCAGTACTTC. Combining the CDR3 with reference TRBV15 and TRBJ2-5 gives the whole variable domain DAMVIQNPRYQVTQFGKPVTLSCSQTLNHNVMYWYQQKSSQAPKLLFHYYDKDFNNEADTPDNFQSRRPNTSFCFLDIRSPGLGDTAMYLCATSRVGVNSETQYFGPGTRLLVL.